The subject of this entry is one TCR beta chain. V was shortened by 6 bases and J by 3 bases, with 21 bases between the two germline ends. Germline CDR1 MNHNY, CDR2 SVGAGI (reference sequence). The CDR3 spans 16 residues. Data came from immunoSEQ multiplex PCR; TCRdb stores just in-frame clones and leaves some out. Of about 2,500,000 clones in the sample, just over 90% were seen once. The data stem from a study of shared clonotypes between healthy human individuals. This chain uses TRBV6-6 with TRBJ2-7, with D perhaps TRBD1 or TRBD2 (7 bases each). What was sequenced was naive CD4+ T cells sorted from blood. The subset here: CD45RA+ positively selected. The clonotype originates from a man aged 18 to 35 in good health. The CDR3 DNA follows: TGTGCCAGCAGCCCGGGGGAGGGGGCGGAAGACTACGAGCAGTACTTC. Translated, it gives CASSPGEGAEDYEQYF.